The present T cell receptor (beta chain) was sequenced within a study of blood T cells in healthy people across ages. About the research overall: Template switching captured about one barcoded beta molecule per two T cells.

Sample-barcoded 5' priming and a J-beta primer mix drove a second PCR of roughly 6 to 12 cycles. Sequencing recovered at least 2.5 million CDR3-containing paired-end reads from each sample. TCRdb used MiXCR to reprocess the 5' RACE reads, holding one entry per CDR3 protein. The sample holds 800,000 to 900,000 distinct CDR3 sequences; approximately 67% are singletons and the top ten take roughly a quarter. CDR3 length equals 14 residues. In germline, CDR1 is SGHVS, CDR2 FQNEAQ. V was clipped by 1 base and J by 7 bases, with 13 bases between them. The clonotype originates from a man under 40 in good health. Sequenced input: blood. The V gene is TRBV7-8, the J gene TRBJ2-5, with D perhaps being TRBD1 or TRBD2 (5 bases each). This chain's CDR3 is CASSLGGSRGTQYF. For the CDR3, the DNA is TGTGCCAGCAGCTTAGGGGGGTCCCGGGGGACCCAGTACTTC. The full variable domain, completed using reference TRBV7-8 and TRBJ2-5, is GAGVSQSPRYKVAKRGQDVALRCDPISGHVSLFWYQQALGQGPEFLTYFQNEAQLDKSGLPSDRFFAERPEGSVSTLKIQRTQQEDSAVYLCASSLGGSRGTQYFGPGTRLLVL.